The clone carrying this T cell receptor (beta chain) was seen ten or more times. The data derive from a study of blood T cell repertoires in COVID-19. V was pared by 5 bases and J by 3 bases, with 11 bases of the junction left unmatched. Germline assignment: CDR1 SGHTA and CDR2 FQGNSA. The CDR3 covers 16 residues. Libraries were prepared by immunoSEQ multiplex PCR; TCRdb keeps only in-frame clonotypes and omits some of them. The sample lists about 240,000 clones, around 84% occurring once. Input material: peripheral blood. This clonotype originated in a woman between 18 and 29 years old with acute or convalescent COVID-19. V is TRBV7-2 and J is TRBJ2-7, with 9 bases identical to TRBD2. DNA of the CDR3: TGTGCCAGCAGCGAAAGAGTAGCGGGAGTACTCTACGAGCAGTACTTC. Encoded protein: CASSERVAGVLYEQYF. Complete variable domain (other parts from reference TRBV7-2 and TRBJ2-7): GAGVSQSPSNKVTEKGKDVELRCDPISGHTALYWYRQSLGQGLEFLIYFQGNSAPDKSGLPSDRFSAERTGGSVSTLTIQRTQQEDSAVYLCASSERVAGVLYEQYFGPGTRLTVT.